The clone carrying this T cell receptor beta chain was found once. The source of the sample is a study of cytomegalovirus exposure and HLA in healthy donors. Here immunoSEQ multiplex PCR was the method, and the copy in TCRdb shows in-frame clones only, minus some. The table records some 60,000 clones, just under 95% of them present only once. Material: PBMCs. The TCR was taken from a man aged 18-30 years in good health and CMV-seropositive.

Written as DNA, the CDR3 is TGTGCCAGCAGTTTTTCGGGGGACGGTGGCTATGGCTACACCTTC. Translating it yields CASSFSGDGGYGYTF. The chain has TRBV27 and TRBJ1-2; D perhaps matches TRBD1 (5 bases). CDR1 and CDR2 from the germline V gene are MNHEY and SMNVEV (reference sequence). The CDR3 is 15 amino acids. V lost 3 bases and J 4 bases, leaving 15 bases between the germline ends.